This passage covers 5 T cell receptor beta chains from one sample sequenced in a study of T cell responses to AZD1222 COVID-19 vaccine. The data were produced by immunoSEQ multiplex PCR, yet TCRdb's version contains in-frame clones alone and is incomplete. This sample has approximately 110,000 clones, with about nine tenths found just once. Sample: peripheral blood, taken on day 0 of AZD1222 vaccination. These TCRs come from an adult in good health.

This chain connects TRBV6-6 to TRBJ2-1; possible D gene TRBD2, 5 bases. The CDR3 is 14 amino acids. The germline V gene encodes CDR1 MNHNY and CDR2 SVGAGI (reference sequence). Deletions cut 9 bases from V and 4 bases from J, with 16 bases between. CDR3 nucleotide sequence: TGTGCCAGTCGGAAAATCGGGGAATACAATGAGCAGTTCTTC. Amino acid sequence: CASRKIGEYNEQFF.

The chain joins TRBV6-5 to TRBJ2-5; 12 nucleotides match TRBD2. Germline V gene sequence: CDR1 MNHEY, CDR2 SVGAGI. The CDR3 spans 14 residues. Trimming took 5 bases from V and 4 from J; bases not matched to a gene: 2. CDR3 bases: TGTGCCAGCAGTCAACTAGCGGGAGGAGAGACCCAGTACTTC. Its protein product is CASSQLAGGETQYF.

This chain joins TRBV10-1 and TRBJ2-7, with D possibly TRBD1 on 5 matching bases. CDR1 is WNHNN and CDR2 is SYGVQD in the germline V gene (reference sequence). The CDR3 is 13 residues long. The V end was cut by 10 bases, the J end by 4 bases, with 17 bases between. CDR3 sequence reads: CATSYTTGYEQYF. CDR3 DNA: TGCGCCACCTCCTATACAACAGGTTACGAGCAGTACTTC.

V gene TRBV5-1 combines with J gene TRBJ2-4; 8 nucleotides line up with TRBD1. The V and J ends lost 2 bases and 0 bases, in that order; junction bases with no gene match: 13. In germline, CDR1 is SGHRS, CDR2 YFSETQ. This CDR3 is 19 amino acids long. The CDR3 DNA sequence: TGCGCCAGCAGCTTTGGCACAGGGACAGGCTTCCTAGCCAAAAACATTCAGTACTTC. It is translated as CASSFGTGTGFLAKNIQYF.

This chain links TRBV20-1 with TRBJ1-1; possibly TRBD1 for D (6 bases). Germline-derived CDR1 and CDR2 are DFQATT and SNEGSKA (reference sequence). V was clipped by 5 bases and J by 6 bases, with 10 bases between them. CDR3 length: 11 amino acids. In DNA, the CDR3 is TGCAGTGCTCGGGGGGGGCCTGAAGCTTTCTTT. Amino acids: CSARGGPEAFF.